This T cell receptor beta chain was sequenced for a study of shared clonotypes between healthy human individuals. In the case of this clone: Other DNA variants within this sample encode the same CDR3.

Produced via immunoSEQ multiplex PCR; TCRdb's table is partial and in-frame only. The data show about 2 million clones, approximately 94% seen once. The naive CD8 subset, CD45RO-negative cells positively selected for CCR7, excluded terminally differentiated effector memory CD45RA+ cells. The sequence was collected from a man aged 18 to 29 in good health. The sequenced material came from naive CD8+ T cells sorted from blood.

The CDR3 region has the DNA TGTGCCAGCAGCGGCAGCTACGAGCAGTACTTC. This translates into CASSGSYEQYF. The chain links TRBV5-6 to TRBJ2-7; D is undetermined. Trimming shortened V by 4 bases and J by 3 bases, and 5 bases separated the two germline ends. The CDR3 consists of 11 residues. Germline-derived CDR1 and CDR2 are SGHDT and YYEEEE. Complete variable domain (other parts from reference TRBV5-6 and TRBJ2-7): DAGVTQSPTHLIKTRGQQVTLRCSPKSGHDTVSWYQQALGQGPQFIFQYYEEEERQRGNFPDRFSGHQFPNYSSELNVNALLLGDSALYLCASSGSYEQYFGPGTRLTVT.